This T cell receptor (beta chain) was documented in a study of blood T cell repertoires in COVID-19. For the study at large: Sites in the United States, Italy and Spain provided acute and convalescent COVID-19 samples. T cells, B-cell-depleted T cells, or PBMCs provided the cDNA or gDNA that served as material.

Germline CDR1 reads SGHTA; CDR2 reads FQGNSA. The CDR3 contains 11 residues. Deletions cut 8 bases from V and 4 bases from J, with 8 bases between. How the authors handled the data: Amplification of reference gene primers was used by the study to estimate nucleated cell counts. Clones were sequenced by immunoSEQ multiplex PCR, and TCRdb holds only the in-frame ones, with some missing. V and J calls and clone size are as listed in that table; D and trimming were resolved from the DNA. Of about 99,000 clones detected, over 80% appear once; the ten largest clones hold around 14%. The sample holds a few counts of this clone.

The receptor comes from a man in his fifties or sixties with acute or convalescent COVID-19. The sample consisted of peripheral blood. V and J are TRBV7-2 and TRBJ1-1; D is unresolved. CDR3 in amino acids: CASEAGTEAFF. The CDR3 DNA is TGTGCCAGCGAGGCTGGCACTGAAGCTTTCTTT.